This entry features one TCR beta chain sequence. The junction shows a germline mismatch at one end, possibly a read error. This specimen comes from a study of blood T cells in healthy people across ages. Alongside a J-beta primer mix, a sample-barcoded 5' primer served in a second PCR lasting about 7 to 11 cycles. MiXCR was run by TCRdb on the 5' RACE reads, yielding one entry per CDR3 protein. Of fewer than 1,000,000 distinct CDR3 sequences in the sample, around 43% were seen once. Germline-derived CDR1 and CDR2 are SGHTA and FQGNSA. The CDR3 contains 15 residues. J is TRBJ2-1 and V is TRBV7-2, with 7 bases lining up with TRBD1. The sequenced sample was blood. The receptor's source is a man in his 60s in good health. This chain's CDR3 is CANSQSPQGVGEQFF. The DNA for the CDR3 is TGTGCCAACAGCCAAAGCCCGCAGGGGGTGGGTGAGCAGTTCTTC.